This T cell receptor beta chain derives from a study of blood T cell repertoires in COVID-19. Background on the study: Italy, Spain and the United States were the sources of the convalescent and acute COVID-19 samples. In each case, the material was cDNA or gDNA derived from T cells, B-cell-depleted T cells, or PBMCs.

The CDR3 runs 12 residues. V lost 4 bases and J lost 10; bases outside the gene matches: 4. Per the germline V gene, CDR1 is SEHNR and CDR2 is FQNEAQ (reference sequence). Assay used: immunoSEQ multiplex PCR; TCRdb lists only in-frame clones, some missing. The sample yields about 140,000 clones, 80% to 85% seen once. The sample taken for sequencing was peripheral blood. The chain combines TRBV7-9 with TRBJ1-1; 9 positions match TRBD1. This receptor was identified in a woman in her sixties or seventies with acute or convalescent COVID-19. CDR3 in DNA: TGTGCCAGCAGCTCGGGACAGGGCATAGCTTTCTTT. Translated: CASSSGQGIAFF.